This TCR beta chain was sequenced during a study of blood T cell repertoires in COVID-19. Method: immunoSEQ multiplex PCR; TCRdb's copy keeps in-frame clones and lacks some. Of more than 150,000 clones in the sample, over 80% were seen once. The trim removed 5 bases at V and 8 bases at J, leaving 11 bases unmatched. The CDR3 spans 14 residues. Germline V gene data show CDR1 as SGHNT and CDR2 as YYREEE (reference sequence). The clonotype was recovered from a woman between 35 and 50 years old with acute or convalescent COVID-19. Sequencing was done on a sample of peripheral blood. This rearrangement joins TRBV5-4 to TRBJ1-2, with 8 bases matching TRBD1. DNA for the CDR3: TGTGCCAGCAGGACTAATCAGGGGGCGAGGGGCTACACCTTC. It translates to CASRTNQGARGYTF.